The clone carrying this T cell receptor beta chain was observed once. Antigen specificity is unknown. This entry comes from a study of shared clonotypes between healthy human individuals. Trimming left V 3 bases short and J 2 bases short, with 7 bases between. Per germline, CDR1 KGHSH and CDR2 LQKENI. The CDR3 covers 14 residues. Whole-study findings and limits: What rarefaction showed was incomplete sorted-subset sequencing despite large depth.

Original processing notes: Filtering differed, since immunoSEQ gave only junction sequences and no quality scores. Sequenced by immunoSEQ multiplex PCR; TCRdb stores in-frame clones only, minus some. That table furnishes V, J and clone size, whereas the DNA furnished D and trimming. Of fewer than 1.4 million clones in the sample, approximately 80% were seen once. This sequence originates from a man younger than 30 in good health. Some clones in this sample may be carry-over from other donors' samples. V is TRBV18 and J is TRBJ2-2; D is unclear. The sample taken for sequencing was memory CD4+ T cells from PBMCs. Subset reported: CD45RA-negative fraction. DNA of the CDR3: TGTGCCAGCTCACCCCGGATTAACACCGGGGAGCTGTTTTTT. It specifies CASSPRINTGELFF.